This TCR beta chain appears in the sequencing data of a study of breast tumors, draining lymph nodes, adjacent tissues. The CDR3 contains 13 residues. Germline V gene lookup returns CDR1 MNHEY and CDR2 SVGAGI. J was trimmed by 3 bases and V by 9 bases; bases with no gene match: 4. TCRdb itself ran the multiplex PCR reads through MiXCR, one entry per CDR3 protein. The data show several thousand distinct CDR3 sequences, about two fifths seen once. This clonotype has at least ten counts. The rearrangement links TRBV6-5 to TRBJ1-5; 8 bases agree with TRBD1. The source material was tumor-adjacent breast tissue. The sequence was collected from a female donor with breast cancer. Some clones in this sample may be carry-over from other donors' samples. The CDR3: CASRTGINQPQHF. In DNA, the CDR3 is TGTGCCAGTAGGACAGGGATCAATCAGCCCCAGCATTTT.